This TCR beta chain was recovered during a study of prognosis after radiotherapy for stage I lung cancer. Across the whole study: Median age was approximately 79 years (roughly 50 to 95) among 10 to 15 men and 6 or 7 women. Overall study findings and caveats: Some TCR clones were expanded. Whether these clones were tumor-specific was not determined.

V shed 4 bases and J shed 11 bases, with 14 bases lying between them. The CDR3 totals 12 residues. This clonotype was recorded a few times. The antigen remains unidentified. TCR beta CDR3 was amplified from genomic DNA by two-round multiplex PCR. Round one of PCR was performed, and it used primers specific to each TRBV and TRBJ gene. TCRdb called the multiplex PCR reads again in MiXCR, with one record for every CDR3 protein. The sample has tens of thousands of distinct CDR3 sequences, approximately 39% seen once. The source is a donor at least 50 years old with non-small cell lung cancer. This sequence joins TRBV12-3 or TRBV12-4 and TRBJ1-1, with no clear D. This sample comprised PBMCs, obtained before or after stereotactic body radiation therapy (not recorded which). The CDR3 loop is CASSSNSFSAFF. The CDR3 nucleotides are TGTGCCAGCAGTTCTAACAGTTTTAGTGCTTTCTTT.